The sequence of this TCR beta chain was determined in a study of blood T cell repertoires in COVID-19. As processed by the authors: Amplified reference gene primers provided the basis for estimating nucleated cell counts. Assay: immunoSEQ multiplex PCR; the TCRdb copy retains only in-frame clones and omits some. The D gene and trimming were derived from the DNA, and the V and J assignments and clone size from that table. This table holds around 300,000 clones, around 91% found once. The cohort comprised adults aged 18 to 89 years residing in about two dozen US areas. The study assigned cohorts using participant-reported clinical history. CDR3 length: 14 residues. The germline V gene has CDR1 PRHDT and CDR2 FYEKMQ (reference sequence). V lost 1 base, J lost 7 bases, and 8 bases lay in between.

Sequenced input: PBMCs or T cells enriched from blood (not recorded which). This sequence originates from a woman aged 18-29 years who had recovered from COVID-19. J is TRBJ1-6 and V is TRBV13; D unclear. Here the CDR3 reads CASSLVPPNSPLHF. CDR3 coding DNA: TGTGCCAGCAGCTTAGTTCCCCCGAATTCACCCCTCCACTTT.